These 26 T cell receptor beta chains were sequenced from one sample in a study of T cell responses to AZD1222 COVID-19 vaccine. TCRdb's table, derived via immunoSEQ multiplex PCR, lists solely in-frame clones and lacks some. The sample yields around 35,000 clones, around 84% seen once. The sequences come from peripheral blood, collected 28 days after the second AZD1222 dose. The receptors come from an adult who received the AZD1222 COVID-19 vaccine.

DNA of the CDR3: TGTGCCTGGAGGGGGGGGCCCTACAATGAGCAGTTCTTC. It translates to CAWRGGPYNEQFF. This rearrangement joins TRBV30 to TRBJ2-1; D is perhaps TRBD2 (7 bases). Germline V CDR1 and CDR2: GTSNPN, SVGIG (reference sequence). Deletions cut 3 bases from V and 2 bases from J, with 8 bases between. The CDR3 is 13 residues long.

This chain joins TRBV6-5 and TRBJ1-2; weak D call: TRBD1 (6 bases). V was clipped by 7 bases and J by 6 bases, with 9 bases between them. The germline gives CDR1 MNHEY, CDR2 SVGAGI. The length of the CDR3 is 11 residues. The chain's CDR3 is CASTRGDGYTF. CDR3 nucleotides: TGTGCCAGCACAAGGGGGGATGGCTACACCTTC.

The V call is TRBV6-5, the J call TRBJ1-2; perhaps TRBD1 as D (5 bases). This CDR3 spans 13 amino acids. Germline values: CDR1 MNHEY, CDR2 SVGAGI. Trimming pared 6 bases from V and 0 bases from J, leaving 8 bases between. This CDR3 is CASSPTANYGYTF. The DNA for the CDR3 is TGTGCCAGCAGCCCGACAGCTAACTATGGCTACACCTTC.

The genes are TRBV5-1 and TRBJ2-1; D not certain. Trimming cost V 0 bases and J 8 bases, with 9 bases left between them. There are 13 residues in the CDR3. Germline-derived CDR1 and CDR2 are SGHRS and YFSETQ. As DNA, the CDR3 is TGCGCCAGCAGCTTGGAGGCTAACGATGAGCAGTTCTTC. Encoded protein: CASSLEANDEQFF.

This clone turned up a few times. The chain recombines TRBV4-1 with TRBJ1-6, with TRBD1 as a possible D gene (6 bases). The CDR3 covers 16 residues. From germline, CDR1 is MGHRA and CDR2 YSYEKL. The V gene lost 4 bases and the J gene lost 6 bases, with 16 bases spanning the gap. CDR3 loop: CASSRGTGQPNSPLHF. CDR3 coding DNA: TGCGCCAGCAGCCGGGGCACTGGACAGCCTAATTCACCCCTCCACTTT.

In DNA, the CDR3 is TGCGCCAGCAGCTTTACCCCCGGGTTTACCGGGGACAATGAGCAGTTCTTC. This sequence encodes CASSFTPGFTGDNEQFF. The V and J genes are TRBV5-1 and TRBJ2-1, with D tentatively TRBD2 (5 bases). This CDR3 has 17 amino acids. V was shortened by 2 bases and J by 5 bases, with 20 bases between the two germline ends. The V gene's germline CDR1 is SGHRS and CDR2 YFSETQ.

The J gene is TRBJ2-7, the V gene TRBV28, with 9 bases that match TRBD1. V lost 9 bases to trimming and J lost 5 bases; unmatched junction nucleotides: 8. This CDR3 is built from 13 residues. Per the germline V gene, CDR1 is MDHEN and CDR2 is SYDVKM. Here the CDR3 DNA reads TGTGCCAGTGGGGGACAGGGAGGCCACGAGCAGTACTTC. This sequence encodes CASGGQGGHEQYF. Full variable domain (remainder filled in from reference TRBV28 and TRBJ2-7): DVKVTQSSRYLVKRTGEKVFLECVQDMDHENMFWYRQDPGLGLRLIYFSYDVKMKEKGDIPEGYSVSREKKERFSLILESASTNQTSMYLCASGGQGGHEQYFGPGTRLTVT.

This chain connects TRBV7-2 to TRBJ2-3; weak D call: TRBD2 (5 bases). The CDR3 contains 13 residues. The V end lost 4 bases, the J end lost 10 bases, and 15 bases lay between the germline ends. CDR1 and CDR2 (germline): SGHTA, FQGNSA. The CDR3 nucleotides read TGTGCCAGCAGCTCACCGGCGGGTCCTTCGCAGTATTTT. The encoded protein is CASSSPAGPSQYF. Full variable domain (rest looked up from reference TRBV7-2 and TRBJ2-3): GAGVSQSPSNKVTEKGKDVELRCDPISGHTALYWYRQSLGQGLEFLIYFQGNSAPDKSGLPSDRFSAERTGGSVSTLTIQRTQQEDSAVYLCASSSPAGPSQYFGPGTRLTVL.

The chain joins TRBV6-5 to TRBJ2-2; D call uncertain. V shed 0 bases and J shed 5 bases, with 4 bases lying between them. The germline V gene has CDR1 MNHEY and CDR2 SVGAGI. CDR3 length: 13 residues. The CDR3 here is CASSYSLTGELFF. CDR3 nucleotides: TGTGCCAGCAGTTACTCGTTAACCGGGGAGCTGTTTTTT.

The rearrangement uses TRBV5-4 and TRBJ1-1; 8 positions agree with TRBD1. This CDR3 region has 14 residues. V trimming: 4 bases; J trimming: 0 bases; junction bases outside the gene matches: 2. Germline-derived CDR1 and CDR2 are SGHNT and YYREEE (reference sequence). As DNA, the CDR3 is TGTGCCAGCAGCCGACAGGGGTTGAACACTGAAGCTTTCTTT. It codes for CASSRQGLNTEAFF. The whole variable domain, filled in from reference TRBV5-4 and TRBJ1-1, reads ETGVTQSPTHLIKTRGQQVTLRCSSQSGHNTVSWYQQALGQGPQFIFQYYREEENGRGNFPPRFSGLQFPNYSSELNVNALELDDSALYLCASSRQGLNTEAFFGQGTRLTVV.

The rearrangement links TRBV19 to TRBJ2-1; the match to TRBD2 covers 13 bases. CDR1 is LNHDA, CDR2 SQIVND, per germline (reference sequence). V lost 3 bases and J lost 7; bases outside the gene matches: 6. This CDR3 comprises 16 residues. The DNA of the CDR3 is TGTGCCAGTAGTATCGGACTAGCGGGAGTGGGAAATGAGCAGTTCTTC. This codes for CASSIGLAGVGNEQFF.

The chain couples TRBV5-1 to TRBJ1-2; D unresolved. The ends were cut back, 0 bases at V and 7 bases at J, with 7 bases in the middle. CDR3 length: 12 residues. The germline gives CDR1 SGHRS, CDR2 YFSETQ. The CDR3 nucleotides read TGCGCCAGCAGCTTGGAACGGACTGGCTACACCTTC. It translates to CASSLERTGYTF.

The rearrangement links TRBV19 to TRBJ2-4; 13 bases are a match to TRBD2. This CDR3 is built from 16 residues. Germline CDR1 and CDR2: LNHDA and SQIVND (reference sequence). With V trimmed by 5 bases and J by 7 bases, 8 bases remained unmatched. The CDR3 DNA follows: TGTGCCAGTAGTCCCGGGACTAGCGGGATGGTGAACATTCAGTACTTC. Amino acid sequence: CASSPGTSGMVNIQYF.

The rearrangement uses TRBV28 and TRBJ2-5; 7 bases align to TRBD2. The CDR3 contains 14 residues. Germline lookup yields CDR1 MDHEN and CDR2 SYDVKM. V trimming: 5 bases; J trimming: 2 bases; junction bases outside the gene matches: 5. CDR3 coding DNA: TGTGCCAGCAGTGCCCTAGCGGCACAAGAGACCCAGTACTTC. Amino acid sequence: CASSALAAQETQYF.

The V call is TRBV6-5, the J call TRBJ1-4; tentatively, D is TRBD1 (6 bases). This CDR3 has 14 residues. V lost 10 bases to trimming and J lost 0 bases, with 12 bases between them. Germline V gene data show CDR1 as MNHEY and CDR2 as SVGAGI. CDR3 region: CATQGIATNEKLFF. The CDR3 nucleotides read TGTGCCACACAGGGTATTGCAACTAATGAAAAACTGTTTTTT.

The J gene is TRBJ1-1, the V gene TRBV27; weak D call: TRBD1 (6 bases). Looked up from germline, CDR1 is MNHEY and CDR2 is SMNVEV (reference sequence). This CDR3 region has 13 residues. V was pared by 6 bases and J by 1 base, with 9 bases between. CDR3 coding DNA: TGTGCCAGCAGCTGGGGGGCGAACACTGAAGCTTTCTTT. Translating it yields CASSWGANTEAFF.

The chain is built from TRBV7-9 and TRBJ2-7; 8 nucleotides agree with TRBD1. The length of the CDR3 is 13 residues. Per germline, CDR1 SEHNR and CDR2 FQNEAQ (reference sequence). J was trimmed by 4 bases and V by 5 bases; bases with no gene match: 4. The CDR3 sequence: CASSKTGVYEQYF. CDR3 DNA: TGTGCCAGCAGCAAGACAGGGGTTTACGAGCAGTACTTC.

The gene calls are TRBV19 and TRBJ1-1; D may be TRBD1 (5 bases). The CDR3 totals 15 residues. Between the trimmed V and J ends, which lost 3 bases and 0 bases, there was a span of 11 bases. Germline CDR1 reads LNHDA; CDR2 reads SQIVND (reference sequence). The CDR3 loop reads CASSMAGPMNTEAFF. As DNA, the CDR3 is TGTGCCAGTAGTATGGCAGGGCCCATGAACACTGAAGCTTTCTTT.

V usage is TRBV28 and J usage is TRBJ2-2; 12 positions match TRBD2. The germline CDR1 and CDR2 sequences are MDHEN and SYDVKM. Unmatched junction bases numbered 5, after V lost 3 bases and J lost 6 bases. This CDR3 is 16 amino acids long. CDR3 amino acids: CASSFLAGGPSGELFF. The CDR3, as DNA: TGTGCCAGCAGTTTTCTAGCGGGAGGGCCGTCCGGGGAGCTGTTTTTT.

The CDR3 loop reads CASSPDAGSLNEQFF. In DNA, the CDR3 is TGTGCCAGCAGCCCCGACGCCGGATCTTTAAATGAGCAGTTCTTC. V gene TRBV7-2 combines with J gene TRBJ2-1; D not certain. This CDR3 spans 15 amino acids. V lost 5 bases and J lost 7, with 18 bases in between. Looked up from germline, CDR1 is SGHTA and CDR2 is FQGNSA.

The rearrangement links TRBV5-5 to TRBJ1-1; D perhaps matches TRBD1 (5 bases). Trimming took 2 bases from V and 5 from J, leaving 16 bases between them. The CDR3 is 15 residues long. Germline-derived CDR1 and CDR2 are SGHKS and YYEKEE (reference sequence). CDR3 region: CASSFPQGVRTEAFF. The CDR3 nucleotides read TGTGCCAGCAGCTTTCCCCAAGGGGTAAGGACTGAAGCTTTCTTT.

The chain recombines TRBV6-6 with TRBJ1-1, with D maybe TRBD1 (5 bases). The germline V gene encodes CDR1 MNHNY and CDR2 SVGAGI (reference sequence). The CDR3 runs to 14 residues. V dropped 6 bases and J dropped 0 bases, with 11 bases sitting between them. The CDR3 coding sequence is TGTGCCAGCAGGCCCGGGACGGTGAACACTGAAGCTTTCTTT. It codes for CASRPGTVNTEAFF.

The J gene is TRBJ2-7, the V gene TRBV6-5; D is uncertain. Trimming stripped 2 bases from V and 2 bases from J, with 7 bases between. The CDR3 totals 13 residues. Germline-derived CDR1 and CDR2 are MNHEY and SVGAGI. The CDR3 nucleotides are TGTGCCAGCAGTTACAACAGCGCCTACGAGCAGTACTTC. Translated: CASSYNSAYEQYF.

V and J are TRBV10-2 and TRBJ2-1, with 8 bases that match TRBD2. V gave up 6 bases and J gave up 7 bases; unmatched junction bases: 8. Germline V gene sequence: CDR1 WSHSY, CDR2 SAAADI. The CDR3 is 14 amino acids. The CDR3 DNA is TGCGCCAGCAGCCGAAGCGGGAGTTTAAATGAGCAGTTCTTC. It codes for CASSRSGSLNEQFF.

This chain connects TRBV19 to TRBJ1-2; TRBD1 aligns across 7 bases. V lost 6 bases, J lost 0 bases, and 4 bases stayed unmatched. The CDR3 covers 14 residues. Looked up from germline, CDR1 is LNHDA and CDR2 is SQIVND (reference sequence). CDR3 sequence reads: CASSNRGANYGYTF. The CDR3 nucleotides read TGTGCCAGTAGCAACAGGGGAGCTAACTATGGCTACACCTTC.

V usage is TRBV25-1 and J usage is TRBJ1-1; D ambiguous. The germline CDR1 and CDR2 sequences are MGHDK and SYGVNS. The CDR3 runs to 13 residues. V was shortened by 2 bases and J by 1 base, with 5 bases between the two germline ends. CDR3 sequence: CASSEGGNTEAFF. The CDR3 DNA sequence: TGTGCCAGCAGTGAAGGCGGGAACACTGAAGCTTTCTTT.